These 15 T cell receptor beta chains came from one sample sequenced in a study of CD8 T cells in Susac syndrome. An amount of RNA that ranged from roughly 0.45 to 1 ug was reverse transcribed with random hexamers. TCRdb ran MiXCR on the immunoSEQ multiplex PCR reads and lists one entry per CDR3 protein. The table has 180,000 or so distinct CDR3 sequences, just under 95% seen once. Sequencing was carried out using CD4+ T cells from PBMCs. These receptor sequences come from a human donor with Susac syndrome.

J is TRBJ2-2 and V is TRBV6-5; 8 positions match TRBD1. The germline V gene encodes CDR1 MNHEY and CDR2 SVGAGI. The CDR3 spans 14 residues. The V and J ends lost 6 bases and 6 bases, in that order; junction bases with no gene match: 6. The CDR3 spells CASRLTGGSGELFF. The CDR3 region has the DNA TGTGCCAGCAGGCTAACAGGGGGGTCCGGGGAGCTGTTTTTT.

The chain has TRBV20-1 and TRBJ1-2; TRBD1 is a possible D gene (6 bases). Trimming removed 0 bases from V and 8 bases from J, with 19 bases in between. This CDR3 contains 15 residues. CDR1 and CDR2 (germline): DFQATT, SNEGSKA (reference sequence). The CDR3 nucleotides are TGCAGTGCTAGAGATCTTCTTGTAGACAGGAACGGCTACACCTTC. It translates to CSARDLLVDRNGYTF.

The V call is TRBV12-3 or TRBV12-4, the J call TRBJ1-5, with no clear D. Trimming removed 3 bases at V and 0 bases at J, with 3 bases between. This CDR3 spans 13 amino acids. The CDR3 bases are TGTGCCAGCAGTTTTAATAGCAATCAGCCCCAGCATTTT. Amino acid sequence: CASSFNSNQPQHF.

The rearrangement joins TRBV7-9 to TRBJ1-6; possible D gene TRBD1, 5 bases. V lost 1 base and J 7 bases, leaving 14 bases between the germline ends. The CDR3 length is 16 residues. CDR1 and CDR2 (germline): SEHNR, FQNEAQ (reference sequence). CDR3 DNA: TGTGCCAGCAGCTTAGAAGGGCAGGGCAGAAATTCACCCCTCCACTTT. Translation: CASSLEGQGRNSPLHF. The entire variable domain, with the rest obtained from reference TRBV7-9 and TRBJ1-6, is as follows: DTGVSQNPRHKITKRGQNVTFRCDPISEHNRLYWYRQTLGQGPEFLTYFQNEAQLEKSRLLSDRFSAERPKGSFSTLEIQRTEQGDSAMYLCASSLEGQGRNSPLHFGNGTRLTVT.

The V and J genes are TRBV6-6 and TRBJ2-5; D perhaps matches TRBD2 (5 bases). Per the germline V gene, CDR1 is MNHNY and CDR2 is SVGAGI (reference sequence). V lost 10 bases to trimming and J lost 2 bases, with 14 bases between them. The CDR3 is 13 amino acids. The CDR3 loop is CATHSRVQETQYF. CDR3 sequence (DNA): TGTGCCACCCATTCGAGGGTACAAGAGACCCAGTACTTC.

The rearrangement uses TRBV20-1 and TRBJ2-7, with TRBD2 identical over 8 bases. The CDR3 runs to 13 residues. Germline trimming cut 6 bases from V and 2 bases from J; bases unmatched to any gene: 6. Germline values: CDR1 DFQATT, CDR2 SNEGSKA (reference sequence). The CDR3 nucleotides read TGCAGTGCCCCGGGGGGGGCCCCCTACGAGCAGTACTTC. This encodes CSAPGGAPYEQYF.

V is TRBV20-1 and J is TRBJ1-3, with 8 nucleotides matching TRBD1. Trimming cost V 3 bases and J 7 bases; bases outside gene matches: 8. This CDR3 has 14 amino acids. CDR1 and CDR2 (germline): DFQATT, SNEGSKA (reference sequence). The CDR3 here is CSASGQGSLNTIYF. The CDR3, as DNA: TGCAGTGCTAGCGGACAGGGTTCATTGAACACCATATATTTT.

Here the CDR3 reads CASSPPNAGRAKNIQYF. The DNA of the CDR3 is TGTGCCAGCAGCCCCCCTAACGCCGGGCGGGCCAAAAACATTCAGTACTTC. The chain links TRBV3-1 to TRBJ2-4; no firm D call. Germline V gene data show CDR1 as LGHDT and CDR2 as YNNKEL (reference sequence). V was clipped by 4 bases and J by 1 base, with 17 bases between them. The length of the CDR3 is 17 residues.

The chain carries TRBV3-1 and TRBJ2-1; no firm D call. CDR1 and CDR2 (germline): LGHDT, YNNKEL (reference sequence). The CDR3 is 13 residues long. Trimming removed 1 base from V and 5 bases from J, with 6 bases in between. The CDR3 coding sequence is TGTGCCAGCAGCCAAGTTGGTGACAATGAGCAGTTCTTC. Its protein is CASSQVGDNEQFF.

This chain connects TRBV12-3 or TRBV12-4 to TRBJ2-1; 11 bases agree with TRBD2. With 6 bases clipped from V and 4 bases from J, the junction kept 5 bases outside the gene matches. CDR3 size: 15 residues. The CDR3 spells CASRSSGGYYNEQFF. As DNA, the CDR3 is TGTGCCAGCAGATCTAGCGGGGGGTATTACAATGAGCAGTTCTTC.

The chain links TRBV2 to TRBJ1-1; D may be TRBD1 (5 bases). Trimming shortened V by 1 base and J by 1 base, and 10 bases separated the two germline ends. The length of the CDR3 is 15 residues. Germline lookup yields CDR1 SNHLY and CDR2 FYNNEI. The DNA of the CDR3 is TGTGCCAGCAGTGAAGTCGGGGGAGCGAACACTGAAGCTTTCTTT. Its protein product is CASSEVGGANTEAFF.

The genes are TRBV30 and TRBJ2-1; 10 positions agree with TRBD2. CDR3 size: 14 residues. The V segment lost 2 bases and the J segment 9 bases; nucleotides outside the gene matches: 7. Germline loops: CDR1 GTSNPN, CDR2 SVGIG (reference sequence). Here the CDR3 reads CAWSMSGGVGEQFF. CDR3 nucleotide sequence: TGTGCCTGGAGTATGAGCGGGGGGGTTGGTGAGCAGTTCTTC. The variable domain in full, completed from reference TRBV30 and TRBJ2-1, reads SQTIHQWPATLVQPVGSPLSLECTVEGTSNPNLYWYRQAAGRGLQLLFYSVGIGQISSEVPQNLSASRPQDRQFILSSKKLLLSDSGFYLCAWSMSGGVGEQFFGPGTRLTVL.

The rearrangement links TRBV29-1 to TRBJ1-1; D might be TRBD1 (6 bases). The CDR3 loop spans 13 amino acids. Per germline, CDR1 SQVTM and CDR2 ANQGSEA. Trimming stripped 2 bases from V and 2 bases from J, with 9 bases between. CDR3 coding DNA: TGCAGCGTTGAATACAGGGCCAACACTGAAGCTTTCTTT. Encoded protein: CSVEYRANTEAFF.

CDR3 in DNA: TGTGCCAGCAGCTTAGGTTCCAGCGGGAGAGCAGATACGCAGTATTTT. The encoded protein is CASSLGSSGRADTQYF. The genes are TRBV7-9 and TRBJ2-3, with 8 bases that match TRBD2. This CDR3 has 16 residues. The junction had 7 bases not matched to a gene; V was cut back by 1 base and J by 4 bases. Germline CDR1 SEHNR, CDR2 FQNEAQ (reference sequence).

The chain carries TRBV6-2 or TRBV6-3 and TRBJ2-2, with 7 bases matching TRBD1. The J segment lost 8 bases and the V segment lost 11 bases, leaving 11 bases of the junction unmatched. CDR3 length: 13 amino acids. The germline V gene encodes CDR1 MNHEY and CDR2 SVGEGT. CDR3 nucleotide sequence: TGTGCCTGCGGACAGGTGCTTGAGGGGGAGCTGTTTTTT. Translation gives CACGQVLEGELFF.